A single sample gave rise to the 3 T cell receptor beta chains below, sequenced in a study of blood T cell repertoires in COVID-19. The table came from immunoSEQ multiplex PCR; TCRdb's copy has only in-frame clones and leaves some out. Counted here are about 160,000 clones, around 80% occurring once; the ten biggest clones make up 3% to 4%. The sample was PBMCs or T cells enriched from blood (not recorded which). These receptors all come from a woman aged 60-75 years who had recovered from COVID-19.

This rearrangement joins TRBV6-6 to TRBJ1-6, with 7 positions matching TRBD1. The trim removed 5 bases at V and 9 bases at J, leaving 16 bases unmatched. CDR1 MNHNY and CDR2 SVGAGI come from the germline V gene (reference sequence). CDR3 length: 17 residues. The CDR3 DNA reads TGTGCCAGCAGTCCCCAGACAGGGCTTTTAGTTATTTCACCCCTCCACTTT. It specifies CASSPQTGLLVISPLHF.

The chain carries TRBV19 and TRBJ1-1, with 8 bases matching TRBD1. Trimming at V came to 5 bases and at J to 3 bases, leaving 11 bases not matched to a gene. In germline, CDR1 is LNHDA, CDR2 SQIVND (reference sequence). CDR3 length: 16 residues. The chain's CDR3 is CASSPLPGQVHTEAFF. The CDR3 bases are TGTGCCAGTAGTCCTCTCCCGGGACAGGTACACACTGAAGCTTTCTTT.

Here the CDR3 reads CASSPTGNGNTIYF. The CDR3, as DNA: TGCGCCAGCAGCCCGACAGGGAATGGAAACACCATATATTTT. V and J are TRBV5-1 and TRBJ1-3, with 7 bases that match TRBD1. Per the germline V gene, CDR1 is SGHRS and CDR2 is YFSETQ. CDR3 length: 14 residues. With 4 bases clipped from V and 3 bases from J, the junction kept 4 bases outside the gene matches.